This TCR beta chain was sequenced during a study of T cells in tuberculosis. The CDR3 covers 14 residues. V lost 2 bases, J lost 0 bases, and 6 bases lay in between. Germline CDR1 MNHEY, CDR2 SMNVEV (reference sequence). The repertoire was sequenced with immunoSEQ multiplex PCR; TCRdb's copy has only in-frame clones and lacks some. The repertoire has tens of thousands of clones, approximately 91% of them found once; the top ten carry approximately 2%. This clone was recorded once. After thawing and overnight rest, PBMC were stained with GMM-loaded CD1B tetramer, viability dye and anti-CD3 for sorting. The CD1B tetramers carried C32 glucose monomycolate purified from Rhodococcus equi.

The sequence was obtained from an adult woman with latent tuberculosis. Sequencing was performed on CD1b-GMM tetramer-negative cells sorted from PBMCs. The rearrangement links TRBV27 to TRBJ2-3, with D possibly matching TRBD1 (6 bases). DNA for the CDR3: TGTGCCAGCAGTTTAGGACAGAGCACAGATACGCAGTATTTT. This sequence encodes CASSLGQSTDTQYF.